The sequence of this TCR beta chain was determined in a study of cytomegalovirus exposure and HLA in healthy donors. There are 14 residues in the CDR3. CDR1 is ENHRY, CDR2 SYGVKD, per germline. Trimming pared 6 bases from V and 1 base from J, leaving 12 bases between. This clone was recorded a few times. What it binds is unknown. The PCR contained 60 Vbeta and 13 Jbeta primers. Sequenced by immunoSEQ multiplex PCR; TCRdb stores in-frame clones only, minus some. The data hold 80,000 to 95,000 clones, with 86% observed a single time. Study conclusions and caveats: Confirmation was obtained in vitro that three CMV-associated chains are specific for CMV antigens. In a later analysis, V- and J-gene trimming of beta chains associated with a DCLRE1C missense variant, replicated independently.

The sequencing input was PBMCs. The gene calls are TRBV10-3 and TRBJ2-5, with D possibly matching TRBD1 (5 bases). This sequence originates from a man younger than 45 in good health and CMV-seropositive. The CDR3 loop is CAISVQGVQETQYF. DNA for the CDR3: TGTGCCATCAGCGTTCAGGGTGTCCAAGAGACCCAGTACTTC.